These T cell receptor beta chains were read from a single sample in a study of blood T cell repertoires in COVID-19. The assay was immunoSEQ multiplex PCR, and TCRdb's table has in-frame clones only and misses some. The data contain 30,000 to 40,000 clones, around 84% of them singletons. The sample taken for sequencing was peripheral blood. Receptors originate from a man between 60 and 75 years old with COVID-19, enrolled during active disease. CDR3s include the opening cysteine and the closing phenylalanine or tryptophan. A D gene is named only where the DNA matches it firmly. Clone size is shown for a subset of rows, as once, few, many or a class of expanded clone.

TRBJ1-6 once TRBV5-1 . CASSLAGTRNNSPLHF TGCGCCAGCAGCTTGGCCGGGACACGTAATAATTCACCCCTCCACTTT
TRBJ1-2 . TRBV5-1 . CASSAGNGYGYTF TGCGCCAGCAGCGCCGGGAATGGCTATGGCTACACCTTC
TRBJ1-1 . TRBV7-8 TRBD1 CASSFGQGVLLNTEAFF TGTGCCAGCAGCTTCGGACAGGGGGTGCTTTTGAACACTGAAGCTTTCTTT
TRBJ2-7 . TRBV6-5 . CASSYSYSYEQYF TGTGCCAGCAGTTACTCGTACAGTTACGAGCAGTACTTC
TRBJ2-3 few TRBV11-2 TRBD2 CASSLGTSPSTDTQYF TGTGCCAGCAGCTTAGGGACTAGCCCCAGCACAGATACGCAGTATTTT
TRBJ1-1 . TRBV2 . CASSEAGPRRFF TGTGCCAGCAGTGAAGCGGGCCCTCGTCGGTTCTTT
TRBJ2-1 . TRBV9 TRBD1 CASSFQTGRNEQFF TGTGCCAGCAGCTTCCAGACAGGGCGCAATGAGCAGTTCTTC
TRBJ2-5 . TRBV19 . CASSMAVQETQYF TGTGCCAGTAGTATGGCAGTCCAAGAGACCCAGTACTTC
TRBJ1-1 . TRBV6-2/TRBV6-3 TRBD1 CASSLQGAAEAFF TGTGCCAGCAGCCTACAGGGGGCGGCTGAAGCTTTCTTT
TRBJ2-7 few TRBV6-5 . CASSYSLGEGEQYF TGTGCCAGCAGTTACTCGCTGGGAGAAGGCGAGCAGTACTTC
TRBJ2-7 . TRBV20-1 . CSASSEGFPYEQYF TGCAGTGCTAGTTCCGAGGGTTTTCCCTACGAGCAGTACTTC
TRBJ2-5 . TRBV6-5 . CASSWAMEGGWYF TGTGCCAGCAGTTGGGCAATGGAGGGGGGGTGGTACTTC
TRBJ1-6 few TRBV9 . CASSRGSSYNSPLHF TGTGCCAGCTCTCGGGGGAGCTCCTATAATTCACCCCTCCACTTT
TRBJ1-5 . TRBV5-1 TRBD1 CASSPGTGGNQPQHF TGCGCCAGCAGCCCGGGGACAGGGGGCAATCAGCCCCAGCATTTT